This T cell receptor beta chain is from a study of T cell responses to AZD1222 COVID-19 vaccine. The data were produced by immunoSEQ multiplex PCR, yet TCRdb's version contains in-frame clones alone and is incomplete. The table lists 130,000 or so clones, approximately 91% of them singletons. The TCR comes from an adult who received the AZD1222 COVID-19 vaccine. The sample was peripheral blood, taken 28 days after the second AZD1222 dose.

CDR3 sequence (DNA): TGTGCCAGCAGCCCCGGGACACTCCATCAGCCCCAGCATTTT. It is translated as CASSPGTLHQPQHF. This chain joins TRBV7-9 and TRBJ1-5, with D perhaps TRBD1 (6 bases). The V end lost 5 bases, the J end lost 5 bases, and 13 bases lay between the germline ends. This CDR3 is 14 amino acids long. In germline, CDR1 is SEHNR, CDR2 FQNEAQ (reference sequence).